A selection of T cell receptor beta chains follows, all from one sample in a study of blood T cell repertoires in COVID-19. The repertoire was sequenced with immunoSEQ multiplex PCR; TCRdb's copy has only in-frame clones and lacks some. Of roughly 200,000 clones listed, roughly 86% are singletons. Sequencing input: peripheral blood. The origin of the receptors is a man younger than 35 with active or convalescent COVID-19. The CDR3 runs from the conserved cysteine through the conserved F or W. A D gene is named only where the DNA matches it firmly. Not every row has a clone size; where given, it reads once, few, many or a size class.

V gene: TRBV3-1/TRBV3-2
J gene: TRBJ1-2
clone size: .
D gene: .
CDR3 protein: CASSQDVGGSANYGYTF
CDR3 DNA: TGTGCCAGCAGCCAAGATGTGGGAGGATCAGCTAACTATGGCTACACCTTC

V gene: TRBV7-9
J gene: TRBJ1-1
clone size: .
D gene: .
CDR3 protein: CASSLQGRTEAFF
CDR3 DNA: TGTGCCAGCAGCTTACAGGGTCGGACTGAAGCTTTCTTT

V gene: TRBV7-9
J gene: TRBJ2-1
clone size: .
D gene: .
CDR3 protein: CASSLAWDFSMSEQFF
CDR3 DNA: TGTGCCAGCAGCTTAGCGTGGGACTTCTCGATGTCTGAGCAGTTCTTC

V gene: TRBV27
J gene: TRBJ1-1
clone size: .
D gene: .
CDR3 protein: CASSLGGSTEAFF
CDR3 DNA: TGTGCCAGCAGCCTCGGGGGGAGCACTGAAGCTTTCTTT

V gene: TRBV2
J gene: TRBJ1-2
clone size: .
D gene: TRBD1
CDR3 protein: CASRVQGAYGYTF
CDR3 DNA: TGTGCCAGCAGGGTACAGGGGGCGTATGGCTACACCTTC

V gene: TRBV6-5
J gene: TRBJ2-7
clone size: .
D gene: .
CDR3 protein: CASSPGGGAVEQYF
CDR3 DNA: TGTGCCAGCAGCCCCGGAGGGGGGGCGGTAGAGCAGTACTTC

V gene: TRBV9
J gene: TRBJ2-2
clone size: .
D gene: .
CDR3 protein: CASSDQGYGTGELFF
CDR3 DNA: TGTGCCAGCAGCGACCAGGGGTACGGCACCGGGGAGCTGTTTTTT

V gene: TRBV9
J gene: TRBJ2-3
clone size: .
D gene: .
CDR3 protein: CASSVWGETDTQYF
CDR3 DNA: TGTGCCAGCAGCGTCTGGGGGGAGACAGATACGCAGTATTTT

V gene: TRBV7-8
J gene: TRBJ1-1
clone size: .
D gene: TRBD1
CDR3 protein: CASSDGTGRSGHTEAFF
CDR3 DNA: TGTGCCAGCAGCGACGGGACAGGGAGGTCTGGTCACACTGAAGCTTTCTTT

V gene: TRBV5-1
J gene: TRBJ2-2
clone size: .
D gene: .
CDR3 protein: CASTNLNRDTGELFF
CDR3 DNA: TGCGCCAGCACCAACTTAAACAGGGACACCGGGGAGCTGTTTTTT

V gene: TRBV5-1
J gene: TRBJ2-1
clone size: once
D gene: TRBD1
CDR3 protein: CASSNRDRGANEQFF
CDR3 DNA: TGCGCCAGCAGCAACCGGGACAGGGGCGCGAATGAGCAGTTCTTC

V gene: TRBV5-4
J gene: TRBJ1-2
clone size: .
D gene: TRBD1
CDR3 protein: CASSPGTGDNYGYTF
CDR3 DNA: TGTGCCAGCAGCCCGGGGACAGGGGATAACTATGGCTACACCTTC

V gene: TRBV7-9
J gene: TRBJ2-3
clone size: .
D gene: TRBD2
CDR3 protein: CASSHSGSHSTDTQYF
CDR3 DNA: TGTGCCAGCAGTCATAGCGGGAGCCATAGCACAGATACGCAGTATTTT

V gene: TRBV6-5
J gene: TRBJ2-7
clone size: .
D gene: TRBD1
CDR3 protein: CASSPYGTVYEQYF
CDR3 DNA: TGTGCCAGCAGTCCTTATGGGACAGTCTACGAGCAGTACTTC